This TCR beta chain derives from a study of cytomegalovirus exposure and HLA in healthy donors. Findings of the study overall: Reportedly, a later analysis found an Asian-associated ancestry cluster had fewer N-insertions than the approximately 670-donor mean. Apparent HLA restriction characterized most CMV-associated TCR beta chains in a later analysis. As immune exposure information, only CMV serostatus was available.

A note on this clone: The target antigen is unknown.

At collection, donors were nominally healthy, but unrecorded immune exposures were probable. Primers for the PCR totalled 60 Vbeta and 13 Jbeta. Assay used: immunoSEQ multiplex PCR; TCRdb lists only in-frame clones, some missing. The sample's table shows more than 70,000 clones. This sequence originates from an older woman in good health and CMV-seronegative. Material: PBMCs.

CDR3 nucleotides: TGTGCCAGCAGCCTCCCTCCCAGTTCTGGGCAGTTCTTC. Its protein product is CASSLPPSSGQFF. The rearrangement joins TRBV5-4 to TRBJ2-1; no firm D call. Germline CDR1 is SGHNT and CDR2 is YYREEE (reference sequence). This CDR3 comprises 13 residues. Trimming cost V 4 bases and J 12 bases, with 17 bases left between them.